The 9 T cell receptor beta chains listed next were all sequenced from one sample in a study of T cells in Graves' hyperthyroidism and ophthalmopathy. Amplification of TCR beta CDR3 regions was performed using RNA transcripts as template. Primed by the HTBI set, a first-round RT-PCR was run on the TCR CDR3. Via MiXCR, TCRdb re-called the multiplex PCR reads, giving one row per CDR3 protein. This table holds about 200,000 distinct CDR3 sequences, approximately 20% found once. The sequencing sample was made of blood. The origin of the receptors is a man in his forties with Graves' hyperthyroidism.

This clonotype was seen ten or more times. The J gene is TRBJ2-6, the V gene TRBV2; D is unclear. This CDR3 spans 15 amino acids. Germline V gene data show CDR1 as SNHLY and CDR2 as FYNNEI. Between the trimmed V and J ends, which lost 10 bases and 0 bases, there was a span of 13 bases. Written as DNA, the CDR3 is TGTGCCACCCTGACGGAGAGCTCTGGGGCCAACGTCCTGACTTTC. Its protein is CATLTESSGANVLTF.

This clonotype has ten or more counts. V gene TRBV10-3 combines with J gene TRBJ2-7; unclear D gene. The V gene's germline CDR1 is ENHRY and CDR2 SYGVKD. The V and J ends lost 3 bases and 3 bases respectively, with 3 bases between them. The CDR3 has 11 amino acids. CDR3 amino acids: CAISDDYEQYF. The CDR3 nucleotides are TGTGCCATCAGTGACGACTACGAGCAGTACTTC.

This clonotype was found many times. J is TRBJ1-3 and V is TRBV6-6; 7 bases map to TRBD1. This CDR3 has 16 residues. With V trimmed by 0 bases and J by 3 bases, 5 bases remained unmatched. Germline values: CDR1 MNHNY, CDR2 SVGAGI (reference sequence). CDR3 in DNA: TGTGCCAGCAGTTACTCGGCAGGGGGTAATGGAAACACCATATATTTT. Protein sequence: CASSYSAGGNGNTIYF.

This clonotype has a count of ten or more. For the CDR3, the DNA is TGCAGTGCTAGTGGTCTGACGACCGCCCAATTTGGCTACACCTTC. As protein: CSASGLTTAQFGYTF. This chain joins TRBV20-1 and TRBJ1-2, with D unclear. This CDR3 has 15 amino acids. Trimming left V 3 bases short and J 7 bases short, with 21 bases between. CDR1 and CDR2 from the germline V gene are DFQATT and SNEGSKA (reference sequence).

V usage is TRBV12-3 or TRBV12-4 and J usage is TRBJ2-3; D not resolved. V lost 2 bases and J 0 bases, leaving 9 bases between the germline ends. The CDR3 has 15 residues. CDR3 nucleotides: TGTGCCAGCAGTTTATTCATGGCTAGCACAGATACGCAGTATTTT. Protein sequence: CASSLFMASTDTQYF.

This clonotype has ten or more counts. CDR3 in DNA: TGCAGTGCTAGGTTCCGTGGGACAGCTAACTATGGCTACACCTTC. This codes for CSARFRGTANYGYTF. The chain links TRBV20-1 to TRBJ1-2; the match to TRBD1 covers 7 bases. J lost 0 bases, V lost 3 bases, and 7 bases had no gene match. This CDR3 has 15 residues. Germline V gene sequence: CDR1 DFQATT, CDR2 SNEGSKA (reference sequence).

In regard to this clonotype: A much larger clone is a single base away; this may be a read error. CDR3 DNA: TGTGCCAGCAGCCAGAGGCAGGGCAACTGCAATGAGCAGTTCTTC. Translating gives CASSQRQGNCNEQFF. The chain combines TRBV3-1 with TRBJ2-1, with TRBD1 as a possible D gene (5 bases). CDR1 is LGHDT, CDR2 YNNKEL, per germline (reference sequence). Trimming removed 3 bases from V and 6 bases from J, with 15 bases in between. This CDR3 has 15 residues.

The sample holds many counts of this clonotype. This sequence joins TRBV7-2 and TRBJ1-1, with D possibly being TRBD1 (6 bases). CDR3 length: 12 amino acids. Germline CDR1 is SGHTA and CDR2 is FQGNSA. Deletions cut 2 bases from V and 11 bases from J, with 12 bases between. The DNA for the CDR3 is TGTGCCAGCAGCTTAAACAGGGTCGACGCTTTCTTT. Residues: CASSLNRVDAFF.

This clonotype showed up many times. As DNA, the CDR3 is TGTGCCAGCAGCTTAGTGGAACAGGAAGCTTTCTTT. It codes for CASSLVEQEAFF. The V and J genes are TRBV7-9 and TRBJ1-1; D is unresolved. V was pared by 1 base and J by 8 bases, with 8 bases between. Germline values: CDR1 SEHNR, CDR2 FQNEAQ (reference sequence). The CDR3 consists of 12 residues.